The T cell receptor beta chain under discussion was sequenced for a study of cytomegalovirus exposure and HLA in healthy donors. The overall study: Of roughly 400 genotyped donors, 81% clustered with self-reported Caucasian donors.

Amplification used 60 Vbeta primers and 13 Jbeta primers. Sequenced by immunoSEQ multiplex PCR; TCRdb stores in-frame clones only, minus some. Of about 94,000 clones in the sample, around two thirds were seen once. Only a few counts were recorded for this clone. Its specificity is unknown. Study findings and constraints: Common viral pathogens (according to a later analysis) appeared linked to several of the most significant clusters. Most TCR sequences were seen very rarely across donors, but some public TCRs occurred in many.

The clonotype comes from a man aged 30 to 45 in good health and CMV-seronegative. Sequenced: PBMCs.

The CDR3 reads CASSEGQGLSYGYTF. The CDR3, as DNA: TGTGCCAGCAGTGAAGGACAGGGTCTGAGCTATGGCTACACCTTC. This chain uses TRBV2 with TRBJ1-2, with 7 nucleotides matching TRBD1. The CDR3 is made up of 15 amino acids. The V gene end was trimmed by 1 base and the J gene end by 4 bases; junction bases not matched to a gene: 6. CDR1 and CDR2 from the germline V gene are SNHLY and FYNNEI.